This TCR beta chain was identified during a study of blood T cell repertoires in COVID-19 (dated by TCRdb to the early 2020s). About the investigation overall: Collaborator samples came from the United States, Italy and Spain and covered acute and convalescent phases of COVID-19. A freely available public database, intended as a resource for researchers studying the immune response to SARS-CoV-2, is where the repertoires were released. A de-identified subject ID, COVID-19 status, age in years and sex were almost always included in the sample metadata. The prospective study material was composed of cDNA or gDNA derived from T cells, B-cell-depleted T cells, or PBMCs. Where available, HLA class I and class II types were obtained from metadata supplied by the sample provider rather than from assay-based typing. The samples were drawn from the first 160 participants of the ongoing ImmuneRACE study and from over a thousand subjects provided by 6 global collaborators. Deeply sampled blood TCRbeta repertoires from subjects exposed to, actively infected with, or recovered from COVID-19 were included in the dataset. What the authors observed across the whole study: How much clinical and demographic metadata was included differed by source and by participant, and the metadata was provided uncurated.

Via the germline V gene, CDR1 is KGHDR and CDR2 SFDVKD. The CDR3 has 16 amino acids, counting the end cysteine and phenylalanine. Only the CDR3 DNA stays, 48 bases, in frame from base 1. Trimming accounts for 2 bases at V and 3 bases at J, while the number of junction bases matched to no gene is 4. Whole blood was collected in K2EDTA tubes by collaborating institutions according to the institutions' own protocols. Collaborator samples were shipped for TCRbeta analysis as frozen whole blood, isolated PBMCs, or DNA extracted from either sample type. Regarding this clone: Its cognate antigen has yet to be identified. No clone much larger than this one lies a single base away; base qualities are absent.

TCRbeta CDR3 regions were amplified from genomic DNA using the immunoSEQ Assay, a bias-controlled multiplex PCR. As for the original processing: Within the assay, amplification of reference gene primers was used to estimate how many nucleated cells each sample contained. To quantify the absolute abundance of each unique TCRbeta CDR3 rearrangement, sequence reads were collapsed and filtered. For each sample, productive Simpson clonality was calculated as the square root of Simpson's diversity index across productive rearrangements. The immuneACCESS repertoire file appears here via TCRdb, limited to in-frame rearrangements. These files lack a portion of the clones; in checked studies, under half of the deficit traces to unresolved V genes, and the cause of the others is not known. V and J calls and clone size are copied from that table; D and trimming were computed from the DNA. The sample has about 150,000 clones on record, more than 75% of them singletons. Clones ranked in the top ten supply 4% to 4.5% of the sample.

Sequenced sample: peripheral blood. The chain is encoded by TRBV24-1 joined to TRBJ2-2, with 8 middle bases fitting TRBD1. The receptor's source is a man in his sixties with acute or convalescent COVID-19. The CDR3 region reads CATSDSTGVDTGELFF. Here is the DNA: TGTGCCACCAGTGATTCGACAGGGGTGGACACCGGGGAGCTGTTTTTT.